Listed below are T cell receptor beta chains from one sample, sequenced in a study of PD-L1 blockade in urothelial cancer. TCRdb's copy holds only in-frame clones and misses some; the assay was immunoSEQ multiplex PCR. The table lists about 95,000 clones, roughly 84% of them singletons. Sequences were derived from PBMCs, sampled around atezolizumab (anti-PD-L1) treatment. These receptor sequences come from a man aged 55 to 69 with urothelial cancer. The CDR3 runs from the conserved cysteine through the conserved F or W. A D gene is named only where the DNA matches it firmly. Part of the rows lack a size; the others show once, few, many or a class for expanded clones.

D	V	J	size	CDR3	DNA
NA	TRBV18	TRBJ1-1	once	CASSPGRASEAFF	TGTGCCAGCTCACCAGGGAGGGCGTCTGAAGCTTTCTTT
NA	TRBV29-1	TRBJ2-5	NA	CSVASSSGETQYF	TGCAGCGTTGCTAGCTCGTCCGGGGAGACCCAGTACTTC
TRBD1	TRBV18	TRBJ2-7	once	CASSLGTGLSYEQYF	TGTGCCAGCTCACTGGGGACAGGACTCTCCTACGAGCAGTACTTC
TRBD2	TRBV7-7	TRBJ2-5	NA	CASTTQPGGETQYF	TGTGCCAGCACCACCCAACCGGGAGGGGAGACCCAGTACTTC
NA	TRBV5-6	TRBJ2-7	NA	CASSLGQVPYEQYF	TGTGCCAGCAGCTTGGGACAGGTGCCCTACGAGCAGTACTTC
NA	TRBV5-4	TRBJ1-1	NA	CASSPGRREYTEAFF	TGTGCCAGCAGCCCCGGCCGAAGGGAGTACACTGAAGCTTTCTTT
NA	TRBV4-3	TRBJ1-2	once	CASSQGTGTNYGYTF	TGCGCCAGCAGCCAAGGTACAGGGACTAACTATGGCTACACCTTC
NA	TRBV29-1	TRBJ2-3	NA	CSVVGQDSTDTQYF	TGCAGCGTTGTGGGCCAGGATAGCACAGATACGCAGTATTTT
NA	TRBV13	TRBJ2-2	NA	CASSSTGFEGAGELFF	TGTGCCAGCAGCTCGACGGGGTTCGAGGGGGCCGGGGAGCTGTTTTTT
NA	TRBV7-2	TRBJ2-2	NA	CASSPNGGGELFF	TGTGCCAGCAGCCCGAACGGCGGCGGGGAGCTGTTTTTT
NA	TRBV6-5	TRBJ2-1	NA	CASSSVGNEQFF	TGTGCCAGCAGTTCGGTTGGTAATGAGCAGTTCTTC
NA	TRBV9	TRBJ1-1	few	CASSVDTGEGTEAFF	TGTGCCAGCAGCGTAGATACCGGGGAGGGCACTGAAGCTTTCTTT
TRBD1	TRBV5-1	TRBJ1-2	NA	CASSPTGVYGYTF	TGCGCCAGCAGCCCGACAGGGGTCTATGGCTACACCTTC
NA	TRBV5-1	TRBJ1-4	NA	CASSPGEANEKLFF	TGCGCCAGCAGCCCCGGGGAAGCTAATGAAAAACTGTTTTTT
TRBD1	TRBV28	TRBJ1-4	NA	CASSPPGTGEYNEKLFF	TGTGCCAGCAGCCCGCCGGGGACAGGGGAATATAATGAAAAACTGTTTTTT
TRBD1	TRBV5-1	TRBJ1-1	NA	CASSATGGNTEAFF	TGCGCCAGCAGTGCGACAGGGGGGAACACTGAAGCTTTCTTT
NA	TRBV28	TRBJ2-7	NA	CASDRGNSYEQYF	TGTGCCAGCGATAGGGGCAACTCCTACGAGCAGTACTTC
TRBD1	TRBV5-1	TRBJ1-2	NA	CASSPPRDRGDGYTF	TGCGCCAGCAGCCCGCCCCGGGACAGGGGGGATGGCTACACCTTC
TRBD1	TRBV29-1	TRBJ1-2	NA	CSVEDLGGYYGYTF	TGCAGCGTTGAAGATTTAGGGGGCTACTATGGCTACACCTTC
TRBD1	TRBV7-2	TRBJ1-5	NA	CASSTTGGRNQPQHF	TGTGCCAGCAGCACGACAGGGGGCAGGAATCAGCCCCAGCATTTT
TRBD2	TRBV28	TRBJ2-2	NA	CAHRGGSYTGELFF	TGTGCCCACCGGGGCGGGAGTTACACCGGGGAGCTGTTTTTT
NA	TRBV28	TRBJ1-1	NA	CASSLDSNTEAFF	TGTGCCAGCAGTTTAGACTCGAACACTGAAGCTTTCTTT
NA	TRBV7-9	TRBJ2-5	NA	CASRRDFETQYF	TGTGCCAGCAGAAGGGACTTCGAGACCCAGTACTTC
NA	TRBV6-5	TRBJ2-5	once	CASSYTGTPETQYF	TGTGCCAGCAGTTATACCGGGACACCAGAGACCCAGTACTTC
TRBD1	TRBV5-1	TRBJ1-1	NA	CASSNIKTGRHTEAFF	TGCGCCAGCAGCAATATAAAGACAGGGAGACACACTGAAGCTTTCTTT
NA	TRBV27	TRBJ2-7	NA	CASSVTTTGYEQYF	TGTGCCAGCAGTGTAACCACCACGGGGTACGAGCAGTACTTC
NA	TRBV4-2	TRBJ1-1	NA	CASSQDGNTEAFF	TGTGCCAGCAGCCAAGACGGGAACACTGAAGCTTTCTTT
TRBD1	TRBV28	TRBJ2-3	few	CASSPPGQGLVGYTDTQYF	TGTGCCAGCAGTCCCCCGGGACAGGGGCTAGTTGGGTACACAGATACGCAGTATTTT
TRBD1	TRBV30	TRBJ2-5	NA	CAWGGQGVGETQYF	TGTGCCTGGGGGGGACAGGGGGTTGGAGAGACCCAGTACTTC
NA	TRBV4-3	TRBJ1-1	NA	CASSQGYGGQGIGNTEAFF	TGCGCCAGCAGCCAAGGTTACGGTGGGCAGGGGATTGGGAACACTGAAGCTTTCTTT
NA	TRBV6-4	TRBJ1-1	few	CASSDSERTEAFF	TGTGCCAGCAGTGACTCGGAGAGGACTGAAGCTTTCTTT
TRBD2	TRBV5-1	TRBJ2-7	NA	CASSWGAGGYEQYF	TGCGCCAGCAGTTGGGGTGCGGGGGGCTACGAGCAGTACTTC
TRBD1	TRBV5-4	TRBJ1-3	NA	CASSSDPIWDSTIYF	TGTGCCAGCAGCTCGGACCCAATTTGGGACAGCACCATATATTTT
TRBD1	TRBV19	TRBJ1-4	NA	CASTRPGTGPGKLFF	TGTGCCAGTACCCGACCCGGGACAGGGCCCGGAAAACTGTTTTTT
TRBD1	TRBV19	TRBJ2-7	few	CASSRGTAYEQYF	TGTGCCAGTAGTAGGGGGACAGCCTACGAGCAGTACTTC
TRBD2	TRBV28	TRBJ2-1	NA	CASSRSGASYNEQFF	TGTGCCAGCAGCCGCAGCGGGGCCTCCTACAATGAGCAGTTCTTC
NA	TRBV5-4	TRBJ2-1	NA	CASSSDWSEQFF	TGTGCCAGCAGCTCCGACTGGAGTGAGCAGTTCTTC
TRBD2	TRBV7-3	TRBJ2-5	NA	CASSQTREGTQYF	TGTGCCAGCAGCCAAACAAGGGAGGGGACCCAGTACTTC
NA	TRBV30	TRBJ2-2	NA	CAWSGGNGELFF	TGTGCCTGGAGTGGGGGCAACGGGGAGCTGTTTTTT
NA	TRBV27	TRBJ1-6	NA	CASSLEGDNSPLHF	TGTGCCAGCAGTTTAGAAGGGGATAATTCACCCCTCCACTTT
TRBD2	TRBV4-2	TRBJ2-1	NA	CASSSWTSGGNEQFF	TGTGCCAGCAGCTCGTGGACTAGCGGGGGCAATGAGCAGTTCTTC
NA	TRBV30	TRBJ1-1	NA	CAWSLGVTEAFF	TGTGCCTGGAGCCTCGGGGTCACTGAAGCTTTCTTT
TRBD1	TRBV5-1	TRBJ2-5	NA	CASSSLQGEETQYF	TGCGCCAGCAGCTCCCTACAGGGGGAAGAGACCCAGTACTTC
NA	TRBV5-4	TRBJ1-4	NA	CASSLGLGAGGEKLFF	TGTGCCAGCAGCTTGGGACTGGGGGCCGGAGGTGAAAAACTGTTTTTT
TRBD1	TRBV19	TRBJ1-1	NA	CASSLWLGQPNTEAFF	TGTGCCAGTAGCCTGTGGTTGGGACAGCCTAACACTGAAGCTTTCTTT